This TCR beta chain is from a study of shared clonotypes between healthy human individuals. Study outcomes and limitations: In a few donors, around 5.5% of naive CD4 clonotypes appeared in common. Genetic and exposure-history diversity was limited by the small donor number.

Genomic DNA belonging to each subset was distributed in equal measure over several immunoSEQ plates. Sorted-subset replicate PCRs used about 0.2 ug of genomic DNA. This amount corresponded to 30,000 to 35,000 T cell genomes. Here immunoSEQ multiplex PCR was the method, and the copy in TCRdb shows in-frame clones only, minus some. The data contain around 2.1 million clones, roughly 91% of them singletons. Naive CD8 isolation took CD45RO-negative cells positively selected for CCR7 and excluded terminally differentiated effector memory CD45RA+ cells. With regard to this clone: The antigen is not known.

The germline gives CDR1 MNHEY, CDR2 SMNVEV (reference sequence). The CDR3 is 12 amino acids. With 7 bases removed from V and 8 bases from J, the gap between germline ends came to 11 bases. The chain carries TRBV27 and TRBJ1-4; D is ambiguous. Sequencing was performed on naive CD8+ T cells from PBMCs. This TCR came from a man aged 18 to 29 in good health. Some clones in this sample may be carry-over from other donors' samples. The CDR3 sequence: CASKSPGEKLFF. The DNA for the CDR3 is TGTGCCAGCAAGAGTCCTGGGGAAAAACTGTTTTTT.